Following are 7 T cell receptor beta chains from one sample sequenced in a study of technical replicates of blood from a handful of donors. Sequenced by immunoSEQ multiplex PCR; TCRdb stores in-frame clones only, minus some. The table includes about 71,000 clones, roughly 89% detected once. The specimen was T cells isolated from PBMCs. These receptors all come from a human donor in good health.

This chain connects TRBV7-9 to TRBJ1-2, with D possibly TRBD1 on 5 matching bases. The CDR3 is 15 residues long. CDR1 is SEHNR and CDR2 is FQNEAQ in the germline V gene (reference sequence). Trimming left V 5 bases short and J 5 bases short, with 18 bases between. The CDR3 sequence: CASSPAWQGIYGYTF. The CDR3 DNA is TGTGCCAGCAGCCCCGCCTGGCAGGGAATATATGGCTACACCTTC. Full variable domain (remainder filled in from reference TRBV7-9 and TRBJ1-2): DTGVSQNPRHKITKRGQNVTFRCDPISEHNRLYWYRQTLGQGPEFLTYFQNEAQLEKSRLLSDRFSAERPKGSFSTLEIQRTEQGDSAMYLCASSPAWQGIYGYTFGSGTRLTVV.

This clone was detected once. This chain uses TRBV27 with TRBJ1-5; tentatively, D is TRBD1 (6 bases). This CDR3 is 16 amino acids long. In germline, CDR1 is MNHEY, CDR2 SMNVEV (reference sequence). The V end lost 3 bases, the J end lost 6 bases, and 18 bases lay between the germline ends. CDR3 sequence (DNA): TGTGCCAGCAGTTTTGGTCCCGGGACAAGGGCTCAGCCCCAGCATTTT. Translating gives CASSFGPGTRAQPQHF.

This clone was seen only once. The chain links TRBV9 to TRBJ2-1; 9 positions match TRBD2. Trimming at V came to 3 bases and at J to 6 bases, leaving 7 bases not matched to a gene. CDR1 and CDR2 (germline): SGDLS, YYNGEE. CDR3 length: 15 residues. The CDR3 DNA follows: TGTGCCAGCAGCGATATTACACTAGCGGGCAATGAGCAGTTCTTC. Residues: CASSDITLAGNEQFF.

This clone was seen once. The DNA for the CDR3 is TGCAGCGTTGAGACAGGGAATCAGCCCCAGCATTTT. Amino acid sequence: CSVETGNQPQHF. The chain employs TRBV29-1 and TRBJ1-5; 7 bases match TRBD1. V lost 3 bases and J lost 4; bases outside the gene matches: 0. The CDR3 has 12 residues. Germline V gene lookup returns CDR1 SQVTM and CDR2 ANQGSEA.

In the case of this clone: The same CDR3 is also encoded by other DNA sequences in this sample. The chain carries TRBV5-1 and TRBJ1-1; D not certain. CDR1 and CDR2 (germline): SGHRS, YFSETQ. V lost 1 base to trimming and J lost 2 bases, with 6 bases between them. CDR3 length: 13 amino acids. Here the CDR3 reads CASSLTANTEAFF. Written as DNA, the CDR3 is TGCGCCAGCAGCTTGACAGCTAACACTGAAGCTTTCTTT.

CDR3 in DNA: TGTGCCAGCAGTTACTCCAGGGGAGGCTACACCTTC. Amino acids: CASSYSRGGYTF. The chain has TRBV6-5 and TRBJ1-2, with D perhaps matching TRBD1 (6 bases). The CDR3 loop spans 12 amino acids. V lost 0 bases and J 8 bases, leaving 7 bases between the germline ends. The germline gives CDR1 MNHEY, CDR2 SVGAGI.

The chain uses TRBV2 and TRBJ2-3, with 10 bases aligning to TRBD2. J was trimmed by 2 bases and V by 9 bases; bases with no gene match: 8. This CDR3 region has 15 residues. Germline CDR1 SNHLY, CDR2 FYNNEI. CDR3 region: CARVLAGPYTDTQYF. The CDR3 nucleotides read TGTGCCAGAGTACTAGCGGGGCCCTACACAGATACGCAGTATTTT.